These T cell receptor beta chains were read from a single sample in a study of cytomegalovirus exposure and HLA in healthy donors. The data were produced by immunoSEQ multiplex PCR, yet TCRdb's version contains in-frame clones alone and is incomplete. The table records tens of thousands of clones, roughly 63% of them present only once. Material: PBMCs. Receptors were obtained from a woman in her 50s in good health and CMV-seropositive. Both conserved end residues are part of each CDR3. Each record gives: D gene, V gene, J gene, clone size, CDR3 DNA, CDR3 protein. D genes are given only for firm matches. The size field is filled for only some rows; it gives once, few, many or a size class.

>TRBD2|TRBV6-5|TRBJ2-5|.
TGTGCCAGCAGTTCTCTAGCGGGGGGGCCCGAGACCCAGTACTTC
CASSSLAGGPETQYF
>.|TRBV27|TRBJ1-5|.
TGTGCCAGCAGACAGGGACCCAATCAGCCCCAGCATTTT
CASRQGPNQPQHF
>.|TRBV28|TRBJ1-1|.
TGTGCCAGCAGCCTCCAGGGTGGCACTGAAGCTTTCTTT
CASSLQGGTEAFF
>TRBD1|TRBV15|TRBJ1-1|.
TGTGCCACCAGCTTAAACCCGGGACAGGGTTGGGTGGGGACTGAAGCTTTCTTT
CATSLNPGQGWVGTEAFF
>.|TRBV4-1|TRBJ1-1|once
TGCGCCAGCTCGGGCTTCGGGGACACTGAAGCTTTCTTT
CASSGFGDTEAFF
>.|TRBV5-1|TRBJ2-1|.
TGCGCCAGCAGCTCGCTCGAACGCGAAGCCCCGCGGAATGAGCAGTTCTTC
CASSSLEREAPRNEQFF
>TRBD2|TRBV5-4|TRBJ2-2|.
TGTGCCAGCAGCTTGGGTGGGGGAGGGACCGGGGAGCTGTTTTTT
CASSLGGGGTGELFF
>.|TRBV7-2|TRBJ1-2|few
TGTGCCAGCAGCTTTTCAGTTGACTCTAACTATGGCTACACCTTC
CASSFSVDSNYGYTF
>.|TRBV28|TRBJ1-2|few
TGTGCCAGCAGTTTGGCCCCTTTGGATGCAGGGCCGAGTAACTATGGCTACACCTTC
CASSLAPLDAGPSNYGYTF
>.|TRBV6-5|TRBJ2-7|.
TGTGCCAGCAGCCAGACAGAAAACCCCTACGAGCAGTACTTC
CASSQTENPYEQYF
>TRBD1|TRBV19|TRBJ1-5|.
TGTGCCAGTAGTTCCCGGGACAGGGGTTACAATCAGCCCCAGCATTTT
CASSSRDRGYNQPQHF
>.|TRBV5-1|TRBJ2-3|.
TGCGCCAGCAGCGGAGCTAGCACAGATACGCAGTATTTT
CASSGASTDTQYF
>.|TRBV29-1|TRBJ1-2|.
TGCAGCGTTTACGGACAGCCCGAAGGTACCTATGGCTACACCTTC
CSVYGQPEGTYGYTF
>TRBD1|TRBV10-3|TRBJ1-2|few
TGTGCCATCAGTTCGGACGACGGACAGGATGGCTACACCTTC
CAISSDDGQDGYTF
>.|TRBV2|TRBJ2-1|.
TGTGCCAGCACTCCGTACCAGGGTGAGCAGTTCTTC
CASTPYQGEQFF
>TRBD1|TRBV9|TRBJ1-4|.
TGTGCCAGCAGCGCCCGGACAGGGGTGACAGAAAAACTGTTTTTT
CASSARTGVTEKLFF
>.|TRBV5-5|TRBJ2-1|.
TGTGCCAGCAGCTTGAGCGACTTAAATGAGCAGTTCTTC
CASSLSDLNEQFF
>.|TRBV19|TRBJ2-3|.
TGTGCCAGTAGTACGAACCCACAGGCCACAGATACGCAGTATTTT
CASSTNPQATDTQYF